This T cell receptor (beta chain) was found in a study of PD-L1 blockade in urothelial cancer. Whole-study results and caveats: Patients with durable benefit had greater blood expansion of tumor-associated TCR clones 3 weeks into treatment.

Time point denoted: pretreatment peripheral blood. Samples were collected from each patient before treatment and during treatment. Each patient gave between 1 and 8 of them in total. The CDR3 is 13 residues long. Trimming took off 4 bases at V and 4 bases at J, with 8 bases between the two ends. Germline CDR1 and CDR2: SNHLY and FYNNEI. The protocol was immunoSEQ multiplex PCR, while the TCRdb copy is restricted to in-frame clones and leaves out a portion. In the table there are some 66,000 clones, approximately 86% of which are singletons. Of note for this clone: Its target is unknown.

This chain joins TRBV2 and TRBJ1-5; possibly TRBD1 for D (5 bases). The TCR comes from a man aged 60 to 69 with urothelial cancer. The sequencing here drew on PBMCs, taken around atezolizumab (anti-PD-L1) treatment. The CDR3 sequence: CASSGQGNQPQHF. CDR3 bases: TGTGCCAGCAGTGGGCAGGGTAATCAGCCCCAGCATTTT.